This T cell receptor (beta chain) was retrieved from a study of T-cell memory formation after mild COVID-19 (dated by TCRdb to 2020 to 2023). About the full investigation: TCR sequence clusters from the two donors were largely donor specific. In a couple of donors, T-cell clones that expanded and contracted after mild COVID-19 were followed by sequencing TCRalpha and TCRbeta repertoires longitudinally. The cohort comprised two young, previously healthy adult volunteers, one female and one male. The full study reports these points: Only two mild cases were covered in the study, and larger cohorts including severe cases with pre-infection samples were considered necessary. Contracting CD4+ clones were found mainly in CM and EM memory subsets, while CD8+ clones were enriched in EMRA. Balanced CD4/CD8 phenotypes were observed for clones contracting from day 15 to 85, whereas a bias towards CD4+ was observed for a second wave of clones expanding from day 15 to 37. Some responding clones were found in pre-infection memory, which suggests that pre-existing cross-reactive memory T cells took part in the SARS-CoV-2 response. SARS-CoV-2 specificity was not confirmed for the second-wave clones peaking on day 37.

The CDR3 covers 12 residues, taking in both the cysteine and the phenylalanine. Only the CDR3 DNA is retained, 36 bases long and in frame from the first base. V and J are truncated by 11 bases and 6 bases respectively, leaving an intervening sequence of 14 bases. For CDR1 and CDR2, the germline V gene lists SGHVS and FQNEAQ. The listed sequencing device is Illumina NovaSeq 6000. cDNA libraries for TCRalpha and TCRbeta were prepared by 5'RACE using constant-segment primers, with sample barcodes and unique molecular identifiers added. Trizol reagent was used to extract RNA from every sample. The libraries were amplified in two PCR steps, and the second step added a second sample barcode and Illumina TruSeq adapters. Libraries were sequenced on an Illumina NovaSeq with 2 x 150 bp paired-end reads. Concerning the study's data processing: With migec v1.2.7, reads were demultiplexed and then collapsed into UMI-guided consensus sequences. Using mixcr v2.1.11, UMI consensuses were aligned to TRA and TRB V and J templates and then assembled into clonotypes. A clonotype was counted as expanded or contracted only when both edgeR and NoisET called the clonotype significant, with the noise models trained on biological replicates. edgeR calls used a false discovery rate-adjusted p below 0.01 and a log2 fold-change threshold of 1. As an exploratory analysis of dynamics, max-normalized trajectories of the 1000 most abundant clonotypes were examined with PCA combined with hierarchical clustering. Separately sequenced CD4+ and CD8+ repertoires were used to assign the CD4 or CD8 phenotype of responding clones. TCRdb redid the processing of the public reads, applying fastp at Q25 and MiXCR, and retained in-frame beta chains. Under each unique CDR3 protein, matching rows form one entry showing the most common genes and DNA. The V and J calls were determined by TCRdb, not by the authors. Across this sample there are roughly 150,000 distinct CDR3 sequences, with 20% to 25% seen only once. The ten largest make up approximately 25% of the sample.

Points on this clonotype: Its antigen is currently not known. Base qualities are missing; no much larger clone stands one base away.

Ficoll-Paque density gradient centrifugation was the method used to isolate PBMCs. This sequence originates from an adult woman who had mild COVID-19 (a few samples of this study predate the infection). The sample titles of this study are shuffled in the database, so cell type and time point are left out; the donor was told from shared clones. Material: PBMCs or a T cell subset sorted from them (not recorded which). The chain employs TRBV7-8 and TRBJ2-1; TRBD1 is a possible D gene, resting on 7 matching bases. This receptor has the CDR3 CASRGEANEQFF. At the DNA level, the sequence is TGTGCCTCCAGGGGGGAGGCCAATGAGCAGTTCTTC.